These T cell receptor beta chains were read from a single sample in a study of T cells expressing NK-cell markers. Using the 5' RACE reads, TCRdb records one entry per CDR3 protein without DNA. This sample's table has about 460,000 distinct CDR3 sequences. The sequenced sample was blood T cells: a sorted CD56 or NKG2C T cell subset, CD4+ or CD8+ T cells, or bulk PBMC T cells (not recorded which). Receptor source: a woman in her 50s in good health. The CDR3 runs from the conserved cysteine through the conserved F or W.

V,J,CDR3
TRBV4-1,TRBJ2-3,CASSRQEDTQYF
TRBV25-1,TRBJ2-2,CASSDPTSGRARSNTGELFF
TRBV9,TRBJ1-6,CASSVSGQGENSPLHF
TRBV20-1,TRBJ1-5,CSAGRRGQPQHF
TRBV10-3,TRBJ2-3,CAISESNEDRNTDTQYF
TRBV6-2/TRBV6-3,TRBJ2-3,CASRTSGRFGTDTQYF
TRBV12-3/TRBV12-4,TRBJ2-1,CASSARGRTNNEQFF
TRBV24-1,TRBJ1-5,CATSDPKDSNQPQHF
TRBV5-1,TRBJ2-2,CASSSSGLTGELFF
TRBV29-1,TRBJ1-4,CSVVARGPVKEKLFF
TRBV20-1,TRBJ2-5,CSTPQGAGGTGETQYF
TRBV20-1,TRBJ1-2,CSAEYHHYGYTF
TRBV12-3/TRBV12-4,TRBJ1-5,CASSDQEDQPQHF
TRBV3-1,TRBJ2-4,CASSQERSTGSTLRDIQYF
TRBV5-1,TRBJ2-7,CASSSHFDRGTYEQYF
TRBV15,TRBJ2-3,CATSSLDSPDTQYF
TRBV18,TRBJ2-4,CASSPPRGGRKNIQYF
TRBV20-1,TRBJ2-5,CSARSIQETQYF
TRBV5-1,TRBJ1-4,CASSLNTEKLFF
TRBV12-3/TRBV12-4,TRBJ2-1,CASSLAGEVTEQFF
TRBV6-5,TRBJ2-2,CASSYSPAGELFF
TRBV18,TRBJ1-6,CASSPATGEALHF
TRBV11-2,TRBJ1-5,CASSPPPLWGQPQHF
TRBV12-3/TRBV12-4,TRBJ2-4,CASSHLLEAKNIQYF
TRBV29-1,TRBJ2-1,CSEWGTGGVNEQFF
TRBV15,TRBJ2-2,CATSSDTIRVSGGELFF
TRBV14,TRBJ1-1,CASSQARGTEAFF
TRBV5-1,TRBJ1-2,CASSLEADLPYGYTF
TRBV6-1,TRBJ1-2,CASSVRWGYTF
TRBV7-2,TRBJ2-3,CASSLWEYTDTQYF
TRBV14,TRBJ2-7,CASSQKGAQGTVVGQYF
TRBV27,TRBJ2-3,CASSFWQGGDTQYF
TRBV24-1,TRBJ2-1,CATSDLGRASRNEQFF
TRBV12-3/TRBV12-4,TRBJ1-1,CASSPRLPEAFF
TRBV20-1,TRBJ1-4,CSANDRGRSEKLFF